Following are 10 T cell receptor beta chains from one sample sequenced in a study of tumor-infiltrating lymphocytes in oesophageal squamous cell carcinoma (TCRdb year 2016). Libraries were made using PCR. The listed sequencing device is Illumina HiSeq 2000. The public reads were run again by TCRdb, first through fastp at Q25 and then through MiXCR, and only productive beta chains were kept. Rows are unified per CDR3 protein, each entry keeping the most common DNA and genes. The sample table holds 20,000 to 25,000 distinct CDR3 sequences, of which roughly 35% were seen once. Clones ranked in the top ten supply 20% to 25% of the sample. Sequenced material: esophageal tumor tissue. The source is a male donor with esophageal squamous cell carcinoma.

This rearrangement joins TRBV28 to TRBJ2-1; D might be TRBD1 (5 bases). The J call could be wrong; TRBJ1-2 is a better fit for the DNA end. The V gene's germline CDR1 is MDHEN and CDR2 SYDVKM. This CDR3 contains 14 residues. This CDR3 is CASSSGGRSYGYTF. The CDR3 DNA reads TGTGCCAGCAGTTCGGGGGGGAGGAGCTATGGCTACACCTTC.

This clonotype is medium-sized (0.01 to 0.1%) by share. The rearrangement links TRBV7-2 to TRBJ2-3, with 7 bases matching TRBD2. V lost 11 bases and J lost 3; bases outside the gene matches: 11. This CDR3 is 14 amino acids long. CDR1 is SGHTA, CDR2 FQGNSA, per germline. The CDR3 DNA reads as TGTGCCTCCGGGGGGAGACCCACAACAGATACGCAGTATTTT. It is translated as CASGGRPTTDTQYF.

In this sample, this clonotype turned up once. The J gene is TRBJ2-5, the V gene TRBV28, with 9 bases that match TRBD2. The end of the DNA is better explained by TRBJ2-7, so the J call may be wrong. The CDR3 covers 16 residues. From germline, CDR1 is MDHEN and CDR2 SYDVKM. DNA of the CDR3: TGTGCCAGCAGTCCCTATAGCGGGAGTGTTTACTACGAGCAGTACTTC. It translates to CASSPYSGSVYYEQYF.

This clonotype came up a few times. V and J are TRBV4-2 and TRBJ2-3; D not resolved. V was trimmed by 0 bases and J by 4 bases, leaving 14 bases between them. Germline V CDR1 and CDR2: LGHNA, YNFKEQ. CDR3 length: 16 residues. This CDR3 reads CASSQEEYLEADTQYF. The DNA of the CDR3 is TGTGCCAGCAGCCAAGAGGAGTACCTCGAGGCAGATACGCAGTATTTT.

Many counts were recorded for this clonotype. The V call is TRBV5-5, the J call TRBJ2-6, with 9 bases matching TRBD1. Per germline, CDR1 SGHKS and CDR2 YYEKEE (reference sequence). The CDR3 is 17 amino acids. With V trimmed by 1 base and J by 4 bases, 6 bases remained unmatched. CDR3 sequence (DNA): TGTGCCAGCAGCTTGACCGGACAGGGGAACGGGGCCAACGTCCTGACTTTC. This codes for CASSLTGQGNGANVLTF.

The chain joins TRBV7-2 to TRBJ2-3; a weak D match, TRBD1 (6 bases). This CDR3 comprises 13 residues. The germline CDR1 and CDR2 sequences are SGHTA and FQGNSA. V dropped 4 bases and J dropped 14 bases, with 19 bases sitting between them. The CDR3 sequence is CASSSQGTGELYF. CDR3 bases: TGTGCCAGCAGCTCACAGGGCACCGGGGAGCTGTATTTT.

The chain employs TRBV7-6 and TRBJ2-4; perhaps TRBD2 as D (5 bases). Germline lookup yields CDR1 SGHVS and CDR2 FNYEAQ. The CDR3 has 15 amino acids. Trimming took 2 bases from V and 13 from J, leaving 21 bases between them. The CDR3 region is CASSLSGLSVNEQYF. The CDR3 nucleotides are TGTGCCAGCAGCTTATCGGGATTGTCGGTGAATGAGCAGTACTTC.

This clonotype is medium-sized (0.01 to 0.1%). This chain uses TRBV7-2 with TRBJ2-5; D tentatively fits TRBD1 or TRBD2 (5 bases each). The CDR3 extends over 13 amino acids. The V end was cut by 5 bases, the J end by 5 bases, with 12 bases between. Germline-derived CDR1 and CDR2 are SGHTA and FQGNSA. The DNA for the CDR3 is TGTGCCAGCAGCACGAGGGGACGGGAGACCCAGTACTTC. The encoded protein is CASSTRGRETQYF.

With respect to this clonotype: The conserved final phenylalanine or tryptophan is absent from the CDR3, which likely points to a read error. The DNA is omitted, as the CDR3 cannot be located on it reliably, and the CDR3 follows TCRdb's listing. This sequence joins TRBV27 and TRBJ2-7; no check of the table's D call, TRBD2, against the DNA was made. Termini included, the CDR3 measures 9 amino acids. Germline CDR1 is MNHEY and CDR2 is SMNVEV (reference sequence). The CDR3 spells CASSSVIAG.

This clonotype was seen a single time. The conserved closing phenylalanine or tryptophan is absent in this CDR3, likely reflecting a read error. The DNA is left out, because the CDR3 cannot be placed on it with certainty; the CDR3 is given as TCRdb lists it. J is TRBJ1-6 and V is TRBV6-1; the table's D gene call, TRBD1, was not cross checked with the DNA. Germline CDR1 MNHNS, CDR2 SASEGT. The CDR3 spans 13 residues, counting both ends. CDR3 in amino acids: CASTIGETQYFGA.